This T cell receptor (beta chain) comes out of a study of shared clonotypes between healthy human individuals. The assay was immunoSEQ multiplex PCR, and TCRdb's table has in-frame clones only and misses some. The data show around 2.5 million clones, over 85% seen once. Specimen: naive CD4+ T cells from PBMCs. Indicated subset: CD45RA+ positively selected. The origin of this receptor is a man aged 18 to 30 in good health. Some clones in this sample may be carry-over from other donors' samples.

The CDR3 region is CASSVSVSYSGNTIYF. CDR3 DNA: TGTGCCAGCAGCGTATCCGTTTCCTACTCTGGAAACACCATATATTTT. This rearrangement joins TRBV9 to TRBJ1-3; D is undetermined. Germline-derived CDR1 and CDR2 are SGDLS and YYNGEE. V was cut by 1 base and J by 0 bases, with 11 bases left in between. The CDR3 runs to 16 residues.